Described below is a single T cell receptor (beta chain) sequence and its context. PCR was performed using 60 Vbeta and 13 Jbeta primers. Generated by immunoSEQ multiplex PCR, the TCRdb table keeps only in-frame clones and is missing some. The data hold about 160,000 clones, with about two thirds observed a single time. The germline V and J ends were trimmed by 4 bases and 7 bases, with 11 bases remaining between them. CDR1 and CDR2 (germline): MNHEY, SVGAGI. CDR3 length: 13 residues. The data were taken from a study of cytomegalovirus exposure and HLA in healthy donors. Specimen: PBMCs. The chain couples TRBV6-5 to TRBJ2-1; D is perhaps TRBD2 (6 bases). The clonotype comes from a woman aged 25 to 45 in good health and CMV-seronegative. CDR3 sequence reads: CASSLTRLNEQFF. For the CDR3, the DNA is TGTGCCAGCAGTTTGACTAGATTAAATGAGCAGTTCTTC.